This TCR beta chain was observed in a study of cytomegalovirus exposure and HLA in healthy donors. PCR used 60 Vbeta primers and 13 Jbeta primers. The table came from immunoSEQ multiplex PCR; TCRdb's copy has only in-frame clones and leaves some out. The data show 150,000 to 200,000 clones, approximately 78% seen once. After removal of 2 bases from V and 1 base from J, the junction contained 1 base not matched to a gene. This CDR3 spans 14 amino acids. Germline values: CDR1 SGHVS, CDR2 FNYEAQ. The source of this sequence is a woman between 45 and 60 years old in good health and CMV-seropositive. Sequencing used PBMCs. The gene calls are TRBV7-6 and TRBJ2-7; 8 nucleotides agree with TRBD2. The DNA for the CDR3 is TGTGCCAGCAGCTTATCGGGAGGGTCCTACGAGCAGTACTTC. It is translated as CASSLSGGSYEQYF. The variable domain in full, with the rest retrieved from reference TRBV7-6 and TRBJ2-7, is GAGVSQSPRYKVTKRGQDVALRCDPISGHVSLYWYRQALGQGPEFLTYFNYEAQQDKSGLPNDRFSAERPEGSISTLTIQRTEQRDSAMYRCASSLSGGSYEQYFGPGTRLTVT.